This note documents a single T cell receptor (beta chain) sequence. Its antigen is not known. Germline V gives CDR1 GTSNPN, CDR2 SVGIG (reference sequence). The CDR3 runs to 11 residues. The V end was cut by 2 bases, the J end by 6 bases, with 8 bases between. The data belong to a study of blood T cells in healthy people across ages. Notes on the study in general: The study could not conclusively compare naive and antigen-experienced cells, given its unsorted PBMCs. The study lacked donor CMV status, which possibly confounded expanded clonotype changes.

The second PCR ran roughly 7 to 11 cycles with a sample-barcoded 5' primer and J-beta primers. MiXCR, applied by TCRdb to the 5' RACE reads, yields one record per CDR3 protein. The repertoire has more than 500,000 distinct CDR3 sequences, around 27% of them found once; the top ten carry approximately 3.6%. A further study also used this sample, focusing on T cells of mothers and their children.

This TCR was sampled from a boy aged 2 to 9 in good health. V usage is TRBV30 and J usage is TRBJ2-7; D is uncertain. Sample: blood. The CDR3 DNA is TGTGCCTGGAGTACTCTGGGCGAGCAGTACTTC. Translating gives CAWSTLGEQYF.